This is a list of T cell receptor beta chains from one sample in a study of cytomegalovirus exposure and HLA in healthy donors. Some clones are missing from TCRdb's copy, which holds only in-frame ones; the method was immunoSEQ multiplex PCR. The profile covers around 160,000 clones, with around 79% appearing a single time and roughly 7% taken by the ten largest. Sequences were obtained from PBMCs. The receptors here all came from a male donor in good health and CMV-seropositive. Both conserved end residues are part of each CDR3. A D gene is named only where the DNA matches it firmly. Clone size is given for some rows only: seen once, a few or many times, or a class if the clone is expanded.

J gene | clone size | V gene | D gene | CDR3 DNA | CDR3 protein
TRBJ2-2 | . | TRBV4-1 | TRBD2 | TGCGCCAGCAGCCAAAGCGGGGCTAACACCGGGGAGCTGTTTTTT | CASSQSGANTGELFF
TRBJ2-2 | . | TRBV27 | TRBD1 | TGTGCCAGCAGTTTGGGGACAGGGAACACCGGGGAGCTGTTTTTT | CASSLGTGNTGELFF
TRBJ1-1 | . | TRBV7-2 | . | TGTGCCAGCAGCTTAGGGGGGGGCAGGAACACTGAAGCTTTCTTT | CASSLGGGRNTEAFF
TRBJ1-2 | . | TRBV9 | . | TGTGCCAGCAGCCCATCGAACAGGGAAGGGAGGGGCTATGGCTACACCTTC | CASSPSNREGRGYGYTF
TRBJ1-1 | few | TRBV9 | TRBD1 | TGTGCCAGCAGCGCCCAGGGACAGGACACTGAAGCTTTCTTT | CASSAQGQDTEAFF
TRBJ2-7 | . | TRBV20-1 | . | TGCAGTGCTAGAACAGAGTACGAGCAGTACTTC | CSARTEYEQYF
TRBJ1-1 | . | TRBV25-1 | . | TGTGCCAGCAGTACGACCGACAAACTAGATGAAGCTTTCTTT | CASSTTDKLDEAFF
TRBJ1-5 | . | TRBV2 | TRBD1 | TGTGCCAGCAGAGAGACAGGGGTTGGCGATCAGCCCCAGCATTTT | CASRETGVGDQPQHF
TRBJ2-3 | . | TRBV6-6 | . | TGTGCCAGCAGGCCTCCGGAGGGGGATACGCAGTATTTT | CASRPPEGDTQYF
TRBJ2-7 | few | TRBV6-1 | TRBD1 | TGTGCCAGCAGGCCCACAGGGGGCTACTACGAGCAGTACTTC | CASRPTGGYYEQYF
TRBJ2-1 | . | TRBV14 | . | TGTGCCAGCAGCCCTTACCTATCGGGGTACAATGAGCAGTTCTTC | CASSPYLSGYNEQFF
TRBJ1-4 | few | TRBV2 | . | TGTGCCAGCAGTGCCGGGGGGAATGCTAATGAAAAACTGTTTTTT | CASSAGGNANEKLFF
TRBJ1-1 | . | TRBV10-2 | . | TGCGCCAGCAGCGAAAGGGGGGGGTTGGGCACTGAAGCTTTCTTT | CASSERGGLGTEAFF
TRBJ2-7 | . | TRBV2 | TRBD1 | TGTGCCAGCAATCTAGGGACAGAGCACGAGCAGTACTTC | CASNLGTEHEQYF
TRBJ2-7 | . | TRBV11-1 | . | TGTGCCAGCACATCGGCGCGGACCTACGAGCAGTACTTC | CASTSARTYEQYF
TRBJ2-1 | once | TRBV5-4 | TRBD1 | TGTGCCAGCAGTAAAGACAGGGGTAGGGCCTACAATGAGCAGTTCTTC | CASSKDRGRAYNEQFF
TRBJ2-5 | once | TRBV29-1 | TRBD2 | TGCAGCGTTGAACCATTAGCGGGGGGACGAGAGACCCAGTACTTC | CSVEPLAGGRETQYF
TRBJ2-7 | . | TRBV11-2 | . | TGTGCCAGCAGCTTAGGGTCTGTGCCTACCTACGAGCAGTACTTC | CASSLGSVPTYEQYF
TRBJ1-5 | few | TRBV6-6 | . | TGTGCCAGCAGCTTAATGCGTCAGCCCCAGCATTTT | CASSLMRQPQHF
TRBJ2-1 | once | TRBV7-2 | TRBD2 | TGTGCCAGCAGCTTATACTACGGGGGGGCTTCGGGTGAGCAGTTCTTC | CASSLYYGGASGEQFF
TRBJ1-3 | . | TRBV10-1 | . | TGCGCCAGCAGTGAGTGGGTGCAGGCTGGAAACACCATATATTTT | CASSEWVQAGNTIYF
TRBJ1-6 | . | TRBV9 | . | TGTGCCAGCAGCGTAGACACCCTCTTACAATCACCCCTCCACTTT | CASSVDTLLQSPLHF
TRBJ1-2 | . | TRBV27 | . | TGTGCCAGCAGTTTTAGGGGAACAGGGAACTATGGCTACACCTTC | CASSFRGTGNYGYTF
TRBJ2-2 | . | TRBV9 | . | TGTGCCAGCAGCGTAGTCGCGGGGATCGGCGGGGAGCTGTTTTTT | CASSVVAGIGGELFF
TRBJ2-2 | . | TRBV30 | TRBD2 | TGTGCCTGGGCCAGACCGAGCGGGGGTGGCACCGGGGAGCTGTTTTTT | CAWARPSGGGTGELFF
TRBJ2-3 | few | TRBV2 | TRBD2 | TGTGCCAGCAGTGCCCTAGCGGGGGGAACAGATACGCAGTATTTT | CASSALAGGTDTQYF
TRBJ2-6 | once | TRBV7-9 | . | TGTTCCAGCAGCTTTCGGGCTGGGGCCAACGTCCTGACTTTC | CSSSFRAGANVLTF
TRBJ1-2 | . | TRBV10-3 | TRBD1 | TGTGCCATCAGTGGCATGGGACAGGGGGCTAAAGGCTACACCTTC | CAISGMGQGAKGYTF
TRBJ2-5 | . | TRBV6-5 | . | TGTGCCAGCAGTCCCCGGAGGTCCGGGGAGACCCAGTACTTC | CASSPRRSGETQYF
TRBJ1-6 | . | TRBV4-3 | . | TGCGCCAGCAGCCCGGACAAGGGGAATTCACCCCTTCACTTT | CASSPDKGNSPLHF
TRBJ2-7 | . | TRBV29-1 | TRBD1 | TGCAGCCGGGACAGGGTTGACGAGCAGTACTTC | CSRDRVDEQYF
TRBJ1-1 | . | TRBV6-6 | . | TGTGCCAGCAGTTATATTGCGGGGAACACTGAAGCTTTCTTT | CASSYIAGNTEAFF
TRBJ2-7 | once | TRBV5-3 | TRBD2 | TGTGCCGGGAGGGCCTCAAACCTTCCCTACGAGCAGTACTTC | CAGRASNLPYEQYF
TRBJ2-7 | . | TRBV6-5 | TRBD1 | TGTGCCAGCAGTTACCGGGACAGTTACTCCTACGAGCAGTACTTC | CASSYRDSYSYEQYF
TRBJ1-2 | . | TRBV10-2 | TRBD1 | TGCGCCAGCAAGGGACAGGGGGCTGGGGGCTACACCTTC | CASKGQGAGGYTF
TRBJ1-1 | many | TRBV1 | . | TGCACCAGCAGCCAAGAGCGGAGGAACACTGAAGCTTTCTTT | CTSSQERRNTEAFF
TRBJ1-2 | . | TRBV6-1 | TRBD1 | TGTGCCAGCACCAGACAGGGGGACTATGGCTACACCTTC | CASTRQGDYGYTF
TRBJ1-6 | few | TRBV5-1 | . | TGCGCCAGCAGCTTGGTTCCAGGGGCAAATAATTCACCCCTCCACTTT | CASSLVPGANNSPLHF
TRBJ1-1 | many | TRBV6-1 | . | TGTGCCAGCAGTGTCGGGACATACCTTGAAGCTTTCTTT | CASSVGTYLEAFF
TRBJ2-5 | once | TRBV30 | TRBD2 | TGTGCCTGGAGCGGACTAGCGGTCCAAGAGACCCAGTACTTC | CAWSGLAVQETQYF
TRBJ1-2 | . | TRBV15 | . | TGTGCCACCAGCAGTAGGGAGACGGAGGGCTACACCTTC | CATSSRETEGYTF
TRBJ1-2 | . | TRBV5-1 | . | TGCGCCAGCAGCTTGAAGGGGGGGTCGAGCAACTATGGCTACACCTTC | CASSLKGGSSNYGYTF
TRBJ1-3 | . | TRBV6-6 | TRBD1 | TGTGCCAGCAGCAAACAGGGACAGGGGTCTGGAAACACCATATATTTT | CASSKQGQGSGNTIYF
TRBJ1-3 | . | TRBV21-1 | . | TGTGCCAGCAGCAAAGTGTTGGGACAGGCCTCTGGAAACACCATATATTTT | CASSKVLGQASGNTIYF
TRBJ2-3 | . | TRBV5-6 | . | TGTGCCAGCAGCTTGGCCGGGGGTGGCCAGCAGTATTTT | CASSLAGGGQQYF